Below, one TCR beta chain is given with its context. Authors' data handling: For nucleated cells, counts were estimated from reference gene primer amplification. The method was immunoSEQ multiplex PCR; TCRdb's version includes in-frame clones alone and lacks a portion of them. V and J calls and clone size are given by that table; D and trimming were obtained from the DNA. The sample holds roughly 170,000 clones, more than 85% seen once. The data originate from a study of blood T cell repertoires in COVID-19. Overall study context: Sample material is recorded as cDNA or gDNA derived from T cells, B-cell-depleted T cells, or PBMCs.

V was shortened by 6 bases and J by 5 bases, with 11 bases between the two germline ends. The CDR3 extends over 14 amino acids. The V gene's germline CDR1 is MDHEN and CDR2 SYDVKM. Input material: peripheral blood. The gene calls are TRBV28 and TRBJ1-6; no reliable D call. The sequence derives from a man aged 40-49 years with active or convalescent COVID-19. The CDR3 here is CASRAGTNNSPLHF. CDR3 sequence (DNA): TGTGCCAGCAGGGCGGGCACGAATAATTCACCCCTCCACTTT.